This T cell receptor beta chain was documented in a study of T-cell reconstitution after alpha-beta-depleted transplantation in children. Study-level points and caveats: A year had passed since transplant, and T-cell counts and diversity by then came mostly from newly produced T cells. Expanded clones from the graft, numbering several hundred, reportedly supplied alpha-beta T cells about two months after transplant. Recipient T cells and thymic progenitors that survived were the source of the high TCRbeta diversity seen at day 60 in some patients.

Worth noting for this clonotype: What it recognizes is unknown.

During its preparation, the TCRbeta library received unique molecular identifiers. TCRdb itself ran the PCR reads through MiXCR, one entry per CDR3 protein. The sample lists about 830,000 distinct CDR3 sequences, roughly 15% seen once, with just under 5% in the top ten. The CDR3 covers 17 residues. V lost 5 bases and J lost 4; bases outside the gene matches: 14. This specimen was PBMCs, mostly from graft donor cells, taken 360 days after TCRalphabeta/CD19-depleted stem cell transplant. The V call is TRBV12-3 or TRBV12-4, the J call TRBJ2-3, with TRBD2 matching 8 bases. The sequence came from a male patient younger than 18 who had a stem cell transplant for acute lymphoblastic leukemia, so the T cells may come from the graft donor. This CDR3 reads CASSVLGGGRKSDTQYF. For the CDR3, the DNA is TGTGCCAGCAGTGTCCTCGGGGGCGGGAGGAAATCAGATACGCAGTATTTT.